This T cell receptor (beta chain) emerged from a study of T-cell memory formation after mild COVID-19. Regarding the study as a whole: Clones that contracted from day 15 to 85 had balanced CD4/CD8; later expanders were CD4+ biased.

One entry per CDR3 protein, called by TCRdb with MiXCR from the 5' RACE reads. The table has 340,000 or so distinct CDR3 sequences, 13% seen once; the top ten hold roughly a fifth. CDR1 SGHDN and CDR2 FVKESK come from the germline V gene. V was cut by 0 bases and J by 6 bases, with 13 bases left in between. This CDR3 region has 15 residues. A note on this clonotype: Its specificity is unknown.

The sequenced sample consisted of PBMCs or a T cell subset sorted from them (not recorded which). The TCR was taken from a man between 18 and 29 years old who had mild COVID-19 (a few samples of this study predate the infection). Cell type and time point are not known. The V and J genes are TRBV14 and TRBJ2-3; D perhaps matches TRBD2 (5 bases). The CDR3 DNA sequence: TGTGCCAGCAGCCAAGAGACGGACTTTCGGGATACGCAGTATTTT. Translated: CASSQETDFRDTQYF. Using reference TRBV14 and TRBJ2-3 for the parts outside the CDR3, the full variable domain is EAGVTQFPSHSVIEKGQTVTLRCDPISGHDNLYWYRRVMGKEIKFLLHFVKESKQDESGMPNNRFLAERTGGTYSTLKVQPAELEDSGVYFCASSQETDFRDTQYFGPGTRLTVL.